The rows below give T cell receptor beta chains drawn from one sample of a study of post-analysis software for immune sequencing data. TCRdb reprocessed the PCR reads via MiXCR and lists one record per CDR3 protein. Here the sample spans 800,000 to 950,000 distinct CDR3 sequences, 53% being singletons. The sequenced sample was blood. These receptors all stem from a girl aged 5-17 years with multiple sclerosis. Both conserved end residues are part of each CDR3. A D gene is named only where the DNA matches it firmly. Size tells how often a clone was seen (once, few, many) or the class of an expanded clone, and some rows leave it out.

J gene | CDR3 length | V gene | clone size | D gene | CDR3 protein | CDR3 DNA
TRBJ2-1 | 15 | TRBV6-4 | . | TRBD2 | CASSQGWTSVNEQFF | TGTGCCAGCAGTCAAGGGTGGACTAGCGTCAATGAGCAGTTCTTC
TRBJ2-5 | 13 | TRBV12-3/TRBV12-4 | . | . | CASRDMGWETQYF | TGTGCCAGCCGAGACATGGGGTGGGAGACCCAGTACTTC
TRBJ2-5 | 15 | TRBV15 | few | . | CATSRDYRDQETQYF | TGTGCCACCAGCAGAGATTACCGGGACCAAGAGACCCAGTACTTC
TRBJ2-7 | 13 | TRBV29-1 | . | . | CSVEDRGGDEQYF | TGCAGCGTTGAAGATCGCGGCGGCGACGAGCAGTACTTC
TRBJ1-2 | 17 | TRBV5-1 | . | . | CASSLEGKMGPRGSYTF | TGCGCCAGCAGCTTGGAGGGGAAAATGGGGCCCCGGGGGAGCTACACCTTC
TRBJ1-5 | 16 | TRBV20-1 | once | . | CSARRDMGGNNQPQHF | TGCAGTGCCCGTAGGGACATGGGCGGGAATAATCAGCCCCAGCATTTT
TRBJ2-7 | 15 | TRBV5-1 | . | TRBD2 | CASSRIAGGSYEQYF | TGCGCCAGCAGCCGGATAGCGGGCGGATCCTACGAGCAGTACTTC
TRBJ2-4 | 13 | TRBV7-2 | . | . | CASSSRDGNIQYF | TGTGCCAGCAGCTCCCGGGACGGGAACATTCAGTACTTC
TRBJ2-1 | 19 | TRBV7-9 | . | TRBD2 | CASSPKTGLAAVTYNEQFF | TGTGCCAGCAGCCCAAAGACGGGACTAGCGGCAGTAACCTACAATGAGCAGTTCTTC
TRBJ2-5 | 14 | TRBV20-1 | once | TRBD1 | CSARYRGQRETQYF | TGCAGTGCTAGATACAGGGGGCAGCGAGAGACCCAGTACTTC
TRBJ2-5 | 18 | TRBV7-9 | . | TRBD1 | CASSLRLSGDSIQETQYF | TGTGCCAGCAGCTTACGGCTATCCGGGGACAGCATACAAGAGACCCAGTACTTC
TRBJ2-5 | 13 | TRBV20-1 | few | . | CSASRRSQETQYF | TGCAGTGCCAGCAGACGATCGCAAGAGACCCAGTACTTC
TRBJ2-7 | 16 | TRBV11-2 | . | . | CASSPTPGAGVHEQYF | TGTGCCAGCAGCCCGACCCCCGGGGCAGGGGTACACGAGCAGTACTTC
TRBJ1-2 | 14 | TRBV10-3 | . | . | CAISDGRGDYGYTF | TGTGCCATCAGTGACGGCAGGGGAGACTATGGCTACACCTTC
TRBJ2-7 | 13 | TRBV6-6 | few | TRBD2 | CASRTSRRVEQYF | TGTGCCAGCCGGACTAGCAGGAGGGTCGAGCAGTACTTC
TRBJ2-1 | 12 | TRBV7-3 | . | . | CASGRGGYEQFF | TGTGCCAGCGGCCGGGGAGGATATGAGCAGTTCTTC
TRBJ2-3 | 16 | TRBV19 | . | TRBD2 | CASGGSPSGGRDTQYF | TGTGCCAGCGGGGGATCTCCTAGCGGGGGAAGAGATACGCAGTATTTT
TRBJ2-1 | 16 | TRBV4-2 | . | . | CASSQVTVPSYNEQFF | TGTGCCAGCAGCCAAGTTACAGTTCCCTCCTACAATGAGCAGTTCTTC
TRBJ2-7 | 16 | TRBV6-1 | few | . | CASSEIQGRGTYEQYF | TGTGCCAGCAGTGAGATACAGGGAAGGGGAACCTACGAGCAGTACTTC
TRBJ1-2 | 12 | TRBV20-1 | . | . | CSASGGSYGYTF | TGCAGTGCTAGCGGCGGATCCTATGGCTACACCTTC
TRBJ1-1 | 17 | TRBV12-3/TRBV12-4 | . | . | CASKKVFGRRGNTEAFF | TGTGCCAGCAAAAAGGTCTTCGGCCGCCGGGGGAACACTGAAGCTTTCTTT
TRBJ2-3 | 19 | TRBV24-1 | few | . | CATSVGQASCYRSTDTQYF | TGTGCCACCAGTGTCGGCCAGGCGAGCTGCTACCGCTCCACAGATACGCAGTATTTT
TRBJ2-1 | 14 | TRBV9 | few | TRBD1 | CASSATGAPNEQFF | TGTGCCAGCAGTGCAACAGGGGCGCCTAATGAGCAGTTCTTT
TRBJ1-2 | 12 | TRBV29-1 | . | . | CSVEGGIYGYTF | TGCAGCGTTGAAGGGGGTATCTATGGCTACACCTTC
TRBJ2-7 | 12 | TRBV28 | . | TRBD1 | CASSLTGVPQYF | TGTGCCAGCAGTCTCACAGGGGTACCGCAGTACTTC
TRBJ2-7 | 17 | TRBV5-1 | . | TRBD1 | CASSLATGQGQAYEQYF | TGCGCCAGCAGCTTGGCGACGGGACAGGGTCAGGCCTACGAGCAGTACTTC
TRBJ2-5 | 11 | TRBV29-1 | . | . | CSVGGGTEQYF | TGCAGCGTTGGAGGCGGGACTGAGCAGTACTTC
TRBJ1-5 | 14 | TRBV12-3/TRBV12-4 | . | . | CASSFAKLNQPQHF | TGTGCCAGCAGTTTTGCGAAGCTCAATCAGCCCCAGCATTTT
TRBJ2-2 | 16 | TRBV21-1 | . | . | CASSKGPGASTGELFF | TGTGCCAGCAGCAAAGGGCCGGGGGCGAGCACCGGGGAGCTGTTTTTT
TRBJ2-5 | 14 | TRBV29-1 | . | TRBD2 | CSVDLGRAEETQYF | TGCAGCGTTGATCTCGGGAGGGCCGAAGAGACCCAGTACTTC
TRBJ1-5 | 15 | TRBV5-1 | . | . | CASSLLSQPVGTQHF | TGCGCCAGCAGCTTGTTGTCGCAACCCGTGGGGACCCAGCATTTT
TRBJ1-3 | 17 | TRBV6-1 | . | TRBD1 | CASSEGGQGSSGNTIYF | TGTGCCAGCAGTGAAGGTGGACAGGGGAGCTCTGGAAACACCATATATTTT
TRBJ2-4 | 17 | TRBV20-1 | . | TRBD1 | CSARRWDDRAISGIQYF | TGCAGTGCTAGACGATGGGACGACAGGGCGATCAGTGGCATTCAGTACTTC
TRBJ2-1 | 16 | TRBV6-1 | once | . | CASNQGDGSGYNEQFF | TGTGCCAGCAACCAAGGGGATGGTAGCGGCTACAATGAGCAGTTCTTC
TRBJ1-5 | 15 | TRBV20-1 | . | TRBD1 | CSVRAGQATGQPQHF | TGCAGTGTCCGAGCAGGACAGGCTACAGGACAGCCCCAGCATTTT
TRBJ2-5 | 13 | TRBV6-5 | once | TRBD1 | CASSSTGAKTQYF | TGTGCCAGCAGTTCGACAGGGGCAAAGACCCAGTACTTC
TRBJ2-7 | 11 | TRBV12-3/TRBV12-4 | few | . | CASSLSEEQYF | TGTGCCAGCAGTTTGAGTGAAGAGCAGTACTTC
TRBJ2-2 | 18 | TRBV6-6 | . | TRBD1 | CASSYSGQGIGRAGELFF | TGTGCCAGCAGTTACTCGGGACAGGGGATTGGAAGGGCCGGGGAGCTGTTTTTT
TRBJ2-1 | 17 | TRBV11-2 | few | TRBD1 | CASSSLDRAVSYNEQFF | TGTGCCAGCAGCTCCCTCGACAGGGCGGTCTCCTACAATGAGCAGTTCTTC
TRBJ2-5 | 15 | TRBV29-1 | few | TRBD2 | CSVEASGSFQETQYF | TGCAGCGTTGAAGCGAGCGGGAGTTTCCAAGAGACCCAGTACTTC
TRBJ2-7 | 13 | TRBV29-1 | . | . | CSVGGRAAYEQYF | TGCAGCGTTGGAGGCAGGGCCGCCTACGAGCAGTACTTC
TRBJ2-7 | 15 | TRBV20-1 | . | TRBD1 | CSATPTGGAAYEQYF | TGCAGTGCCACCCCCACAGGGGGCGCAGCCTACGAGCAGTACTTC
TRBJ2-4 | 13 | TRBV12-3/TRBV12-4 | few | . | CASQPRAKNIQYF | TGTGCCAGTCAGCCGAGGGCCAAAAACATTCAGTACTTC
TRBJ2-7 | 14 | TRBV6-6 | . | . | CASSYKGDVYEQYF | TGTGCCAGCAGTTATAAAGGGGACGTCTACGAGCAGTACTTC
TRBJ2-7 | 14 | TRBV27 | . | TRBD2 | CASSFGTTNYEQYF | TGTGCCAGCAGCTTCGGGACTACCAACTACGAGCAGTACTTC
TRBJ2-3 | 14 | TRBV20-1 | few | TRBD2 | CSVGLAGLTDTQYF | TGCAGTGTGGGACTAGCGGGGCTCACAGATACGCAGTATTTT
TRBJ2-3 | 16 | TRBV20-1 | . | TRBD2 | CSASGLAGESTDTQYF | TGCAGTGCTAGCGGACTGGCGGGGGAGAGCACAGATACGCAGTATTTT
TRBJ2-7 | 18 | TRBV7-6 | . | TRBD1 | CASSSRDRGLISGYEQYF | TGTGCCAGCAGCAGCCGGGACAGGGGGCTGATTTCGGGCTACGAGCAGTACTTC
TRBJ2-3 | 14 | TRBV20-1 | . | TRBD2 | CSASSGGHGDTQYF | TGCAGTGCCAGTAGCGGGGGGCACGGAGATACGCAGTATTTT
TRBJ1-2 | 18 | TRBV3-1 | many | . | CASRPTIFRRGVNYGYTF | TGTGCCAGCAGGCCTACTATTTTCAGGCGAGGGGTTAACTATGGCTACACCTTC